This T cell receptor (beta chain) is from a study of identifying expanded T cells in peripheral blood. Regarding the study as a whole: Approximately two-week clone count variance significantly increased as total template count grew.

The CDR3 spans 12 residues. Remarks on this clone: Its antigen remains unknown.

TCRdb keeps only in-frame clones here, not all; method: immunoSEQ multiplex PCR. The sample carries about 78,000 clones, approximately 85% recorded once. Healthy donors had no documented immune events, such as infections, while sampled. The material sequenced was blood. The genes are TRBV21-1 and TRBJ2-7; the table's TRBD2 call for D was not verified on the DNA. TRBV21-1 is annotated as a pseudogene. The source of this sequence is a person aged 18 to 75 in good health. CDR3 protein: CASTANYIEQYF. The CDR3 DNA sequence: TGTGCCAGCACCGCAAACTATATCGAGCAGTACTTC.